The 4 T cell receptor beta chains in this list originate from one sample, sequenced in a study of circulating tumor DNA in untreated peripheral T-cell lymphoma. Sequencing was performed with immunoSEQ multiplex PCR; in TCRdb, only in-frame clones are kept and a portion is missing. Found here are about 300 clones, 85% of them singletons; the top ten hold almost 90%. The sequenced sample consisted of tumor tissue. These receptors originate from a human donor with peripheral T-cell lymphoma.

The chain combines TRBV25-1 with TRBJ2-3, with a weak D call TRBD2 (6 bases). Germline loops: CDR1 MGHDK, CDR2 SYGVNS. Between the trimmed V and J ends, which lost 4 bases and 4 bases, there was a span of 15 bases. This CDR3 contains 15 residues. CDR3 DNA: TGTGCCAGCAGTGTTCGAGGAGGGCGCCCAGATACGCAGTATTTT. Its translation: CASSVRGGRPDTQYF.

A few counts support this clone. The V call is TRBV19, the J call TRBJ1-2; D not resolved. V was clipped by 11 bases and J by 4 bases, with 11 bases between them. This CDR3 contains 11 residues. From germline, CDR1 is LNHDA and CDR2 SQIVND (reference sequence). The CDR3 DNA sequence: TGTGCCGGTCTAACGAGCTATGGCTACACCTTC. Translating it yields CAGLTSYGYTF.

V gene TRBV30 combines with J gene TRBJ1-1; 9 positions agree with TRBD1. Losses at the gene ends were 2 bases for V and 10 bases for J; bases not matched to a gene: 14. Germline-derived CDR1 and CDR2 are GTSNPN and SVGIG (reference sequence). This CDR3 is 15 amino acids long. The CDR3: CAWSPQQGQGFRAFF. DNA for the CDR3: TGTGCCTGGAGTCCCCAGCAAGGACAGGGGTTTCGAGCTTTCTTT.

This chain links TRBV28 with TRBJ1-5; 7 nucleotides line up with TRBD1. The V and J ends lost 5 bases and 4 bases, in that order; junction bases with no gene match: 11. CDR1 and CDR2 (germline): MDHEN, SYDVKM. The CDR3 spans 16 residues. CDR3 protein: CASSLPTGYRNQPQHF. The CDR3 coding sequence is TGTGCCAGCAGTCTACCGACAGGGTATCGAAATCAGCCCCAGCATTTT. Variable domain in full (rest from reference TRBV28 and TRBJ1-5): DVKVTQSSRYLVKRTGEKVFLECVQDMDHENMFWYRQDPGLGLRLIYFSYDVKMKEKGDIPEGYSVSREKKERFSLILESASTNQTSMYLCASSLPTGYRNQPQHFGDGTRLSIL.